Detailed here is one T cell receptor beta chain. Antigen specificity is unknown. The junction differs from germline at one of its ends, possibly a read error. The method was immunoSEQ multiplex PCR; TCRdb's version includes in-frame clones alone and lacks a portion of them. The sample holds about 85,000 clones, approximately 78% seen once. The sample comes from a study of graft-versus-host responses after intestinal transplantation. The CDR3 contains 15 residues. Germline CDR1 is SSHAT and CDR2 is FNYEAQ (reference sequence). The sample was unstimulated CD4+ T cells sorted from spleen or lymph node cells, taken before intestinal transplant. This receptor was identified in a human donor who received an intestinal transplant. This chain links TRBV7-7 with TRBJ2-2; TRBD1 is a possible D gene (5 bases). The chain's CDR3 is CASSPNTGNTGELFF. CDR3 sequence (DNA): TGTGCTAGCAGCCCAAATACAGGGAACACCGGGGAGCTGTTTTTT.